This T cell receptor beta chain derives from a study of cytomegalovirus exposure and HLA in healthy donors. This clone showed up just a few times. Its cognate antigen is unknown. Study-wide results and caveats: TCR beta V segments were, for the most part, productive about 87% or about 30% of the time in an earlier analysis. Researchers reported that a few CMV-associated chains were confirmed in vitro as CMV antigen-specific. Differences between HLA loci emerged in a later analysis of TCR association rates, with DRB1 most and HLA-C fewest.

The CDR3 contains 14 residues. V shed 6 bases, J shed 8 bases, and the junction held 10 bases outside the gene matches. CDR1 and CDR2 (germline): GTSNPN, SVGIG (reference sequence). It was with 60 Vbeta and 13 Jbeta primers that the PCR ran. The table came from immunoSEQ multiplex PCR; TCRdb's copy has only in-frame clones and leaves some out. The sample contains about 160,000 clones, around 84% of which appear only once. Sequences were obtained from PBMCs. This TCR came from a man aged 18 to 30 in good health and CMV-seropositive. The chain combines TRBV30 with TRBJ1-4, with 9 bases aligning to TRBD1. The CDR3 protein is CACRRTGEGEKLFF. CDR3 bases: TGTGCCTGTCGTAGGACAGGGGAGGGGGAAAAACTGTTTTTT.